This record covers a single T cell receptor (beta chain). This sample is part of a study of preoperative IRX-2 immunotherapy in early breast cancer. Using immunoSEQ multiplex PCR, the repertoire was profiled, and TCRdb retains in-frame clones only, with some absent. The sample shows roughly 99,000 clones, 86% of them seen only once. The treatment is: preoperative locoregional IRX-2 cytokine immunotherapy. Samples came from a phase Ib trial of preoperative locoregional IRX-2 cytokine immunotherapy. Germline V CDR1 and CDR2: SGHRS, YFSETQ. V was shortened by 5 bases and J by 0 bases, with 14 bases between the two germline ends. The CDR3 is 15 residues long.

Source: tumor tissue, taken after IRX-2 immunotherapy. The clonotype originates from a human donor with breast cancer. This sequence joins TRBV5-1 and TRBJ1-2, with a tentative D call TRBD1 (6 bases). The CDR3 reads CASRETGLANYGYTF. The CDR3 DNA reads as TGCGCCAGCAGAGAAACAGGGCTAGCTAACTATGGCTACACCTTC.